This is a list of T cell receptor beta chains from one sample in a study of blood T cells in healthy people across ages. TCRdb reprocessed the 5' RACE reads via MiXCR and lists one record per CDR3 protein. This table holds 750,000 or so distinct CDR3 sequences, around 25% found once. These records were also assigned to another study, of T cells of mothers and their children.

The sequencing input was blood. The receptor set was obtained from a boy aged 10-17 years in good health. Each CDR3 is given with its conserved first and last residue. A D gene is named only where the DNA matches it firmly. Rows give clone size only sometimes, using once, few, many, or a class for an expanded clone.

v_gene: TRBV6-6; j_gene: TRBJ1-4; d_gene: .; abundance: few; CDR3aa: CASSQLVGLPNEKLFF; CDR3nt: TGTGCCAGCAGTCAACTCGTAGGACTACCTAATGAAAAACTGTTTTTT
v_gene: TRBV6-6; j_gene: TRBJ1-2; d_gene: .; abundance: .; CDR3aa: CASSKQGELYGYTF; CDR3nt: TGTGCCAGCAGCAAACAGGGAGAACTCTATGGCTACACCTTC
v_gene: TRBV5-1; j_gene: TRBJ2-7; d_gene: TRBD2; abundance: few; CDR3aa: CASSYGLAGSLVYEQYF; CDR3nt: TGCGCCAGCAGCTACGGACTAGCGGGAAGTCTCGTCTACGAGCAGTACTTC
v_gene: TRBV11-2; j_gene: TRBJ2-5; d_gene: .; abundance: .; CDR3aa: CASGRGSETQYF; CDR3nt: TGTGCCAGCGGCCGGGGGTCAGAGACCCAGTACTTC
v_gene: TRBV2; j_gene: TRBJ2-5; d_gene: .; abundance: .; CDR3aa: CASSDGTAVETQYF; CDR3nt: TGTGCCAGCAGTGACGGGACCGCGGTTGAGACCCAGTACTTC
v_gene: TRBV6-5; j_gene: TRBJ1-1; d_gene: .; abundance: .; CDR3aa: CASSYVGGTFF; CDR3nt: TGTGCCAGCAGTTATGTGGGCGGAACTTTCTTT
v_gene: TRBV24-1; j_gene: TRBJ2-1; d_gene: .; abundance: .; CDR3aa: CATSDFEREYNEQFF; CDR3nt: TGTGCCACCAGTGATTTCGAGAGGGAATACAATGAGCAGTTCTTC
v_gene: TRBV7-2; j_gene: TRBJ2-7; d_gene: .; abundance: .; CDR3aa: CASSTSQTSYEQYF; CDR3nt: TGTGCCAGCAGCACCTCCCAAACTTCCTACGAGCAGTACTTC
v_gene: TRBV11-2; j_gene: TRBJ2-1; d_gene: .; abundance: .; CDR3aa: CASSLGIGNLYNEQFF; CDR3nt: TGTGCCAGCAGCTTAGGGATCGGGAATCTGTACAATGAGCAGTTCTTC
v_gene: TRBV7-3; j_gene: TRBJ2-1; d_gene: TRBD1; abundance: few; CDR3aa: CASSYRTGSSYNEQFF; CDR3nt: TGTGCCAGCAGCTATAGGACAGGCAGCTCCTACAATGAGCAGTTCTTC
v_gene: TRBV7-9; j_gene: TRBJ2-7; d_gene: TRBD1; abundance: .; CDR3aa: CASSFPQTGVEQYF; CDR3nt: TGTGCCAGCAGCTTCCCTCAAACAGGGGTCGAGCAGTACTTC
v_gene: TRBV4-2; j_gene: TRBJ2-2; d_gene: TRBD2; abundance: once; CDR3aa: CASSQDNMRGGGTGELFF; CDR3nt: TGTGCCAGCAGCCAAGATAATATGCGCGGGGGGGGCACCGGGGAGCTGTTTTTT
v_gene: TRBV6-2/TRBV6-3; j_gene: TRBJ2-2; d_gene: .; abundance: .; CDR3aa: CASTDPAGELFF; CDR3nt: TGTGCCAGCACTGACCCCGCCGGGGAGCTGTTTTTT
v_gene: TRBV28; j_gene: TRBJ1-4; d_gene: .; abundance: few; CDR3aa: CASSTPGGNEKLFF; CDR3nt: TGTGCCAGCAGCACTCCCGGGGGCAATGAAAAACTGTTTTTT
v_gene: TRBV29-1; j_gene: TRBJ2-5; d_gene: .; abundance: few; CDR3aa: CSSLEWAKETQYF; CDR3nt: TGCAGCTCTCTGGAGTGGGCAAAGGAGACCCAGTACTTC
v_gene: TRBV20-1; j_gene: TRBJ2-3; d_gene: TRBD2; abundance: .; CDR3aa: CSANGLAGGPDTQYF; CDR3nt: TGCAGTGCTAACGGTCTAGCGGGAGGTCCAGATACGCAGTATTTT
v_gene: TRBV29-1; j_gene: TRBJ2-7; d_gene: TRBD1; abundance: few; CDR3aa: CSVASGTGGGEQYF; CDR3nt: TGCAGCGTAGCCTCCGGGACAGGGGGAGGCGAGCAGTACTTC
v_gene: TRBV5-1; j_gene: TRBJ2-5; d_gene: TRBD1; abundance: .; CDR3aa: CASSRKDTGVETQYF; CDR3nt: TGCGCCAGCAGCCGAAAGGACACAGGGGTAGAGACCCAGTACTTC
v_gene: TRBV6-2/TRBV6-3; j_gene: TRBJ1-2; d_gene: .; abundance: .; CDR3aa: CACSGMGDGYTF; CDR3nt: TGTGCCTGCTCAGGAATGGGGGATGGCTACACCTTC
v_gene: TRBV9; j_gene: TRBJ1-4; d_gene: TRBD1; abundance: .; CDR3aa: CASSVGQRGEKLFF; CDR3nt: TGTGCCAGCAGCGTGGGACAGCGAGGGGAAAAACTGTTTTTT
v_gene: TRBV29-1; j_gene: TRBJ2-7; d_gene: TRBD1; abundance: few; CDR3aa: CSATRDRLDEQYF; CDR3nt: TGCAGCGCCACCCGGGACAGGCTCGACGAGCAGTACTTC
v_gene: TRBV5-1; j_gene: TRBJ2-4; d_gene: .; abundance: few; CDR3aa: CASSLEGVEEYF; CDR3nt: TGCGCCAGCAGCTTGGAGGGGGTTGAGGAGTACTTC
v_gene: TRBV12-3/TRBV12-4; j_gene: TRBJ2-7; d_gene: TRBD2; abundance: few; CDR3aa: CASSYGLAGGPPYEQYF; CDR3nt: TGTGCCAGCAGTTATGGACTAGCGGGGGGACCGCCCTACGAGCAGTACTTC
v_gene: TRBV3-1; j_gene: TRBJ1-1; d_gene: TRBD1; abundance: .; CDR3aa: CASSHLTQGAPMNTEAFF; CDR3nt: TGTGCCAGCAGTCACCTCACCCAGGGGGCTCCCATGAACACTGAAGCTTTCTTT
v_gene: TRBV7-9; j_gene: TRBJ1-1; d_gene: .; abundance: .; CDR3aa: CASSLGDGYEAFF; CDR3nt: TGTGCCAGCAGCTTAGGAGACGGGTATGAAGCTTTCTTT
v_gene: TRBV6-2/TRBV6-3; j_gene: TRBJ2-5; d_gene: TRBD1; abundance: .; CDR3aa: CASTWDRARGEQYF; CDR3nt: TGTGCCAGCACCTGGGACAGGGCAAGAGGGGAGCAGTACTTC
v_gene: TRBV29-1; j_gene: TRBJ1-4; d_gene: TRBD1; abundance: few; CDR3aa: CSAVGTGDEKLFF; CDR3nt: TGCAGCGCTGTAGGGACAGGGGATGAAAAACTGTTTTTT
v_gene: TRBV12-3/TRBV12-4; j_gene: TRBJ2-1; d_gene: .; abundance: .; CDR3aa: CASTGWESYNEQFF; CDR3nt: TGTGCCAGCACTGGGTGGGAGTCCTACAATGAGCAGTTCTTC
v_gene: TRBV9; j_gene: TRBJ2-7; d_gene: .; abundance: few; CDR3aa: CASSGGAGSEQYF; CDR3nt: TGTGCCAGCAGTGGCGGGGCAGGGAGCGAGCAGTACTTC
v_gene: TRBV24-1; j_gene: TRBJ1-5; d_gene: .; abundance: .; CDR3aa: CAIDLRQSNQPQHF; CDR3nt: TGTGCCATCGATCTCAGGCAGTCCAATCAGCCCCAGCATTTT
v_gene: TRBV9; j_gene: TRBJ2-1; d_gene: .; abundance: .; CDR3aa: CASSVGPNPYNEQFF; CDR3nt: TGTGCCAGCAGCGTAGGGCCGAACCCCTACAATGAGCAGTTCTTC
v_gene: TRBV29-1; j_gene: TRBJ2-1; d_gene: TRBD1; abundance: few; CDR3aa: CSGDRGSYNEQFF; CDR3nt: TGCAGCGGGGACAGGGGCTCCTACAATGAGCAGTTCTTC
v_gene: TRBV7-6; j_gene: TRBJ2-3; d_gene: .; abundance: few; CDR3aa: CASSPGPGADTQYF; CDR3nt: TGTGCCAGCAGCCCCGGCCCTGGCGCAGATACGCAGTATTTT
v_gene: TRBV9; j_gene: TRBJ2-6; d_gene: .; abundance: .; CDR3aa: CASSATDAGANVLTF; CDR3nt: TGTGCCAGCAGCGCGACAGACGCTGGGGCCAACGTCCTGACTTTC
v_gene: TRBV29-1; j_gene: TRBJ1-5; d_gene: .; abundance: .; CDR3aa: CSVAGPNQPQHF; CDR3nt: TGCAGCGTGGCAGGCCCCAATCAGCCCCAGCATTTT
v_gene: TRBV9; j_gene: TRBJ1-6; d_gene: TRBD1; abundance: .; CDR3aa: CASSVSTGLNSPLHF; CDR3nt: TGTGCCAGCAGCGTATCGACAGGGCTTAATTCACCCCTCCACTTT
v_gene: TRBV7-6; j_gene: TRBJ1-4; d_gene: .; abundance: few; CDR3aa: CASSLNRATNEKLFF; CDR3nt: TGTGCCAGCAGCTTGAACAGAGCAACTAATGAAAAACTGTTTTTT
v_gene: TRBV11-2; j_gene: TRBJ2-7; d_gene: TRBD2; abundance: .; CDR3aa: CASSVGLVNYEQYF; CDR3nt: TGTGCCAGCAGCGTGGGACTAGTCAATTACGAGCAGTACTTC